Each of the 31 T cell receptor beta chains below was sequenced from the same sample in a study of T cells after somatic rescue of genetic block. The assay was immunoSEQ multiplex PCR, and TCRdb's table has in-frame clones only and misses some. The sample lists under 150,000 clones; 90% to 95% were seen once. The sequenced material came from peripheral blood mononuclear cells (PBMCs). The source is a woman aged 18-29 years.

V usage is TRBV2 and J usage is TRBJ1-2; D gene uncertain. CDR3 length: 12 amino acids. V lost 8 bases and J lost 1, with 8 bases in between. The germline V gene encodes CDR1 SNHLY and CDR2 FYNNEI. CDR3 sequence (DNA): TGTGCCAGCGTATTAGATAACTATGGCTACACCTTC. It is translated as CASVLDNYGYTF.

V is TRBV5-8 and J is TRBJ2-5; 8 nucleotides agree with TRBD1. This CDR3 comprises 15 residues. Germline V lookup: CDR1 SGHTS, CDR2 YDEGEE. V dropped 6 bases and J dropped 4; count of bases not matched to a gene: 11. The CDR3 nucleotides read TGTGCCAGCAACCACAGGACAGGGAAGGTAGAGACCCAGTACTTC. This translates into CASNHRTGKVETQYF.

This clone has a single count. The rearrangement uses TRBV4-1 and TRBJ2-7; 8 nucleotides line up with TRBD1. CDR1 is MGHRA and CDR2 is YSYEKL in the germline V gene. The CDR3 sequence is 15 residues long. V lost 0 bases, J lost 4 bases, and 5 bases stayed unmatched. CDR3 sequence: CASSQDRTGSYEQYF. The CDR3 DNA sequence: TGCGCCAGCAGCCAAGATAGGACAGGGTCGTACGAGCAGTACTTC.

J is TRBJ1-3 and V is TRBV13; D remains ambiguous. Germline CDR1 and CDR2: PRHDT and FYEKMQ (reference sequence). The CDR3 spans 14 residues. Trimming took 0 bases from V and 3 from J, leaving 6 bases between them. The DNA for the CDR3 is TGTGCCAGCAGCTTAGGAGGTTTTGGAAACACCATATATTTT. Protein sequence: CASSLGGFGNTIYF. Together with reference TRBV13 and TRBJ1-3, the CDR3 gives the full variable domain: AAGVIQSPRHLIKEKRETATLKCYPIPRHDTVYWYQQGPGQDPQFLISFYEKMQSDKGSIPDRFSAQQFSDYHSELNMSSLELGDSALYFCASSLGGFGNTIYFGEGSWLTVV.

The genes are TRBV27 and TRBJ1-3, with D tentatively TRBD1 (5 bases). Trimming took 6 bases from V and 0 from J, leaving 15 bases between them. The germline V gene encodes CDR1 MNHEY and CDR2 SMNVEV (reference sequence). CDR3 size: 16 residues. The CDR3 sequence is CASRRGGASSGNTIYF. CDR3 coding DNA: TGTGCCAGCAGGCGGGGGGGAGCCAGCTCTGGAAACACCATATATTTT.

The V gene is TRBV7-2, the J gene TRBJ2-7, with TRBD2 as a possible D gene (6 bases). Deletions cut 8 bases from V and 7 bases from J, with 15 bases between. The CDR3 totals 12 residues. The germline CDR1 and CDR2 sequences are SGHTA and FQGNSA. As DNA, the CDR3 is TGTGCCAGCGGGGGGAAAGTTCTTGAGCAGTACTTC. Protein: CASGGKVLEQYF.

The rearrangement joins TRBV19 to TRBJ2-7, with 10 positions matching TRBD1. Per the germline V gene, CDR1 is LNHDA and CDR2 is SQIVND (reference sequence). The CDR3 covers 15 residues. The trim removed 5 bases at V and 4 bases at J, leaving 8 bases unmatched. CDR3 nucleotide sequence: TGTGCCAGTAGTTCTTCGACAGGGGGCCGGTACGAGCAGTACTTC. Protein: CASSSSTGGRYEQYF.

CDR3 DNA sequence: TGTGCCAGCAGCTTAGTAGGTTCCTCTGGAAACACCATATATTTT. This gives the protein CASSLVGSSGNTIYF. The chain uses TRBV7-2 and TRBJ1-3; D is undetermined. The germline V and J ends were trimmed by 1 base and 0 bases, with 7 bases remaining between them. Germline loops: CDR1 SGHTA, CDR2 FQGNSA. The CDR3 covers 15 residues.

This chain links TRBV18 with TRBJ2-3; D gene unclear. This CDR3 region has 16 residues. The V end was cut by 3 bases, the J end by 4 bases, with 17 bases between. The germline V gene encodes CDR1 KGHSH and CDR2 LQKENI. CDR3 residues: CASSPGAEGGADTQYF. DNA for the CDR3: TGTGCCAGCTCACCCGGCGCAGAAGGTGGGGCAGATACGCAGTATTTT.

This chain uses TRBV9 with TRBJ1-1, with D perhaps TRBD1 (5 bases). Germline loops: CDR1 SGDLS, CDR2 YYNGEE. With 4 bases removed from V and 1 base from J, the gap between germline ends came to 14 bases. This CDR3 spans 15 amino acids. CDR3 coding DNA: TGTGCCAGCAGCACCCAAGGACACCCGAACACTGAAGCTTTCTTT. Protein product: CASSTQGHPNTEAFF.

In DNA form, the CDR3 reads TGTGCCAGCAGCTTGGACAGGGGAGGCACTGAAGCTTTCTTT. Amino acids: CASSLDRGGTEAFF. This chain joins TRBV7-3 and TRBJ1-1; 9 bases line up with TRBD1. In germline, CDR1 is SGHTA, CDR2 FQGTGA. With V trimmed by 3 bases and J by 4 bases, 3 bases remained unmatched. CDR3 length equals 14 residues.

The table lists this clone with a count of one. This sequence joins TRBV2 and TRBJ2-5; D remains unclear. Germline CDR1 SNHLY, CDR2 FYNNEI. V gave up 8 bases and J gave up 5 bases, with 21 bases separating them. The CDR3 length is 15 residues. The CDR3, as DNA: TGTGCCAGCCGTAAAACCGTCTTGAGTGCGGAGACCCAGTACTTC. Its protein is CASRKTVLSAETQYF.

The chain carries TRBV28 and TRBJ2-4; 8 bases are shared with TRBD2. The germline V gene has CDR1 MDHEN and CDR2 SYDVKM. Germline trimming cut 1 base from V and 3 bases from J; bases unmatched to any gene: 8. The CDR3 covers 17 residues. CDR3 protein: CASSLSRGGDVKNIQYF. The CDR3 coding sequence is TGTGCCAGCAGTTTATCCCGGGGGGGAGACGTCAAAAACATTCAGTACTTC.

The chain employs TRBV7-2 and TRBJ1-3; no clear D gene. V dropped 5 bases and J dropped 4 bases, with 6 bases sitting between them. CDR3 length equals 12 residues. Germline lookup yields CDR1 SGHTA and CDR2 FQGNSA. The CDR3 region has the DNA TGTGCCAGCAGCCCTACGGGAAACACCATATATTTT. Its translation is CASSPTGNTIYF.

This chain joins TRBV29-1 and TRBJ2-5; D remains unclear. CDR1 is SQVTM, CDR2 ANQGSEA, per germline. Trimming cost V 5 bases and J 0 bases, with 7 bases left between them. The CDR3 is made up of 12 amino acids. The CDR3 loop reads CSVYPYQETQYF. CDR3 bases: TGCAGCGTTTATCCGTACCAAGAGACCCAGTACTTC.

This rearrangement joins TRBV29-1 to TRBJ1-6; no reliable D call. This CDR3 is built from 15 residues. Trimming removed 8 bases at V and 8 bases at J, with 22 bases between. In germline, CDR1 is SQVTM, CDR2 ANQGSEA. The DNA for the CDR3 is TGCAGCCAAACCCCCCGGGCACGTCGATATTCACCCCTCCACTTT. Translating it yields CSQTPRARRYSPLHF.

The chain joins TRBV2 to TRBJ1-4, with unresolved D. CDR3 length: 14 amino acids. V was pared by 3 bases and J by 0 bases, with 5 bases between. The germline gives CDR1 SNHLY, CDR2 FYNNEI. As DNA, the CDR3 is TGTGCCAGCAGTGACAGCACAACTAATGAAAAACTGTTTTTT. Translation: CASSDSTTNEKLFF. The full variable domain, completed using reference TRBV2 and TRBJ1-4, is EPEVTQTPSHQVTQMGQEVILRCVPISNHLYFYWYRQILGQKVEFLVSFYNNEISEKSEIFDDQFSVERPDGSNFTLKIRSTKLEDSAMYFCASSDSTTNEKLFFGSGTQLSVL.

In its sample, this clone was seen a few times. CDR3 amino acids: CASPLAGAASNQPQHF. DNA of the CDR3: TGTGCCAGTCCATTAGCCGGGGCGGCTAGCAATCAGCCCCAGCATTTT. J is TRBJ1-5 and V is TRBV7-3; D perhaps matches TRBD1 (5 bases). Per germline, CDR1 SGHTA and CDR2 FQGTGA. The ends were cut back, 9 bases at V and 0 bases at J, with 18 bases in the middle. The CDR3 runs to 16 residues.

The genes are TRBV5-4 and TRBJ2-5; TRBD1 matches 11 bases. CDR3 length: 13 residues. The germline gives CDR1 SGHNT, CDR2 YYREEE (reference sequence). V dropped 4 bases and J dropped 9; count of bases not matched to a gene: 5. CDR3 amino acids: CASSGQGAKAQYF. DNA for the CDR3: TGTGCCAGCAGCGGACAGGGGGCCAAGGCCCAGTACTTC.

V and J are TRBV28 and TRBJ1-2; no definite D call. The CDR3 sequence is 12 residues long. V dropped 2 bases and J dropped 2 bases, with 3 bases sitting between them. CDR1 MDHEN and CDR2 SYDVKM come from the germline V gene. This CDR3 reads CASSLQNYGYTF. The CDR3 DNA reads as TGTGCCAGCAGTTTACAGAACTATGGCTACACCTTC.

The chain couples TRBV10-3 to TRBJ1-1, with D possibly TRBD1 on 6 matching bases. This CDR3 has 16 residues. V gave up 4 bases and J gave up 2 bases, with 17 bases separating them. Germline CDR1 and CDR2: ENHRY and SYGVKD. CDR3 residues: CAISGKGQIVNTEAFF. CDR3 coding DNA: TGTGCCATCAGTGGAAAAGGACAGATAGTAAACACTGAAGCTTTCTTT.

The chain links TRBV15 to TRBJ2-4; D might be TRBD1 (5 bases). V was trimmed by 0 bases and J by 15 bases, leaving 18 bases between them. The CDR3 has 14 residues. The V gene's germline CDR1 is LNHNV and CDR2 YYDKDF (reference sequence). CDR3 DNA: TGTGCCACCAGCAGAGATCAGACAGAAGAAAGGCGGTACTTC. Its translation is CATSRDQTEERRYF.

The CDR3 region is CASSLAGTGDSYNEQFF. The CDR3 DNA follows: TGTGCCAGCAGCTTAGCCGGTACAGGGGATTCCTACAATGAGCAGTTCTTC. This chain joins TRBV7-2 and TRBJ2-1, with 7 bases matching TRBD1. Germline V CDR1 and CDR2: SGHTA, FQGNSA. This CDR3 has 17 residues. V gave up 0 bases and J gave up 1 base; unmatched junction bases: 6.

The chain combines TRBV7-2 with TRBJ1-5; TRBD1 is a possible D gene (5 bases). Germline V gene sequence: CDR1 SGHTA, CDR2 FQGNSA. CDR3 length equals 13 residues. Trimming stripped 4 bases from V and 6 bases from J, with 10 bases between. CDR3 nucleotide sequence: TGTGCCAGCAGCTATTTTGGGGCTCAGCCCCAGCATTTT. Encoded protein: CASSYFGAQPQHF.

This chain connects TRBV30 to TRBJ1-6; D is uncertain. The CDR3 is made up of 12 amino acids. Germline CDR1 reads GTSNPN; CDR2 reads SVGIG (reference sequence). With 0 bases removed from V and 7 bases from J, the gap between germline ends came to 4 bases. CDR3 sequence (DNA): TGTGCCTGGAGTGTAAGGAATTCACCCCTCCACTTT. It yields the protein CAWSVRNSPLHF.

This chain uses TRBV27 with TRBJ2-7; tentative D call: TRBD2 (6 bases). The ends were cut back, 2 bases at V and 1 base at J, with 12 bases in the middle. The CDR3 has 15 residues. The germline gives CDR1 MNHEY, CDR2 SMNVEV (reference sequence). This CDR3 reads CASSLRRGPSYEQYF. The DNA for the CDR3 is TGTGCCAGCAGTTTACGGCGGGGACCTTCCTACGAGCAGTACTTC.

The chain employs TRBV5-1 and TRBJ2-5; no clear D gene. The CDR3 runs to 14 residues. CDR1 is SGHRS and CDR2 is YFSETQ in the germline V gene. With 2 bases removed from V and 2 bases from J, the gap between germline ends came to 10 bases. This CDR3 reads CASSLVGGQETQYF. The CDR3 DNA is TGCGCCAGCAGCTTAGTGGGCGGACAAGAGACCCAGTACTTC.

This chain uses TRBV9 with TRBJ2-7; 9 bases agree with TRBD1. The CDR3 length is 15 residues. Germline V gene sequence: CDR1 SGDLS, CDR2 YYNGEE. J lost 6 bases, V lost 0 bases, and 7 bases had no gene match. The CDR3 sequence: CASSVDGTGFPEQYF. The CDR3 DNA follows: TGTGCCAGCAGCGTAGACGGGACAGGGTTCCCCGAGCAGTACTTC.

CDR3: CASSQGTGGQPQHF. For the CDR3, the DNA is TGCGCCAGCAGCCAAGGGACAGGAGGTCAGCCCCAGCATTTT. This chain joins TRBV5-1 and TRBJ1-5; TRBD1 agrees at 8 bases. Germline lookup yields CDR1 SGHRS and CDR2 YFSETQ. The V and J ends lost 4 bases and 6 bases, in that order; junction bases with no gene match: 6. This CDR3 is 14 amino acids long.

The rearrangement links TRBV6-4 to TRBJ2-7, with 11 bases aligning to TRBD2. With 3 bases clipped from V and 0 bases from J, the junction kept 4 bases outside the gene matches. CDR3 length equals 16 residues. Germline CDR1 and CDR2: MRHNA and SNTAGT. CDR3 sequence: CASSELAGASSYEQYF. The CDR3 DNA follows: TGTGCCAGCAGTGAACTAGCGGGGGCCAGCTCCTACGAGCAGTACTTC.

Regarding this clone: The conserved closing phenylalanine or tryptophan is absent in this CDR3, likely reflecting a read error. The limits of the CDR3 on the DNA are not certain, so only TCRdb's listed CDR3 is given. This chain links TRBV10-3 with TRBJ1-5; the table's D call, TRBD1, was not checked against the DNA. The CDR3 length equals 8 residues, ends included. Looked up from germline, CDR1 is ENHRY and CDR2 is SYGVKD. Here the CDR3 reads CAIRTPGV.